The 24 T cell receptor beta chains below were found in one sample sequenced in a study of graft-versus-host responses after intestinal transplantation. Sequencing was performed with immunoSEQ multiplex PCR; in TCRdb, only in-frame clones are kept and a portion is missing. The sample lists about 15,000 clones; 70% to 75% were seen once. Tissue processing of the graft released intraepithelial and lamina propria lymphocytes from it. The sample here was ileum tissue, taken 14 days after transplant. These receptors were obtained from a human patient who received an intestinal transplant, so some T cells may come from the graft donor.

The chain has TRBV5-1 and TRBJ2-5, with TRBD2 matching 10 bases. Unmatched junction bases numbered 2, after V lost 1 base and J lost 2 bases. The CDR3 runs to 15 residues. The germline V gene has CDR1 SGHRS and CDR2 YFSETQ. CDR3 sequence (DNA): TGCGCCAGCAGCTTGACTAGCGGGGTACAAGAGACCCAGTACTTC. Its translation: CASSLTSGVQETQYF.

The V call is TRBV11-2, the J call TRBJ2-7; TRBD2 matches 11 bases. The CDR3 contains 18 residues. Germline assignment: CDR1 SGHAT and CDR2 FQNNGV. Trimming at V came to 4 bases and at J to 0 bases, leaving 11 bases not matched to a gene. The CDR3: CASSSLAGGTTSSYEQYF. CDR3 sequence (DNA): TGTGCCAGCAGCTCGCTAGCGGGAGGTACGACGAGCTCCTACGAGCAGTACTTC.

The V gene is TRBV4-1, the J gene TRBJ2-7; 10 nucleotides align to TRBD2. Per germline, CDR1 MGHRA and CDR2 YSYEKL. V was clipped by 2 bases and J by 2 bases; unmatched bases: 3. CDR3 length: 15 residues. CDR3 amino acids: CASSQSLAGAYEQYF. CDR3 in DNA: TGCGCCAGCAGCCAAAGTCTAGCGGGAGCCTACGAGCAGTACTTC.

The chain uses TRBV27 and TRBJ1-1, with D possibly matching TRBD1 (5 bases). V was clipped by 0 bases and J by 1 base, with 9 bases between them. The CDR3 sequence is 15 residues long. Germline CDR1 MNHEY, CDR2 SMNVEV (reference sequence). Here the CDR3 reads CASSLSFGGNTEAFF. The CDR3 nucleotides read TGTGCCAGCAGTTTATCGTTCGGGGGGAACACTGAAGCTTTCTTT.

The chain combines TRBV4-2 with TRBJ2-7, with 7 bases matching TRBD2. CDR1 is LGHNA and CDR2 is YNFKEQ in the germline V gene. The CDR3 is 13 residues long. The trim removed 1 base at V and 4 bases at J, leaving 1 base unmatched. CDR3 loop: CASSQGREYEQYF. The CDR3 DNA follows: TGTGCCAGCAGCCAAGGGCGGGAGTACGAGCAGTACTTC.

V and J are TRBV2 and TRBJ2-6, with D perhaps TRBD1 (5 bases). The CDR3 totals 14 residues. The germline V gene has CDR1 SNHLY and CDR2 FYNNEI. Trimming left V 11 bases short and J 0 bases short, with 11 bases between. The CDR3 region is CAGAGHSGANVLTF. For the CDR3, the DNA is TGTGCCGGGGCCGGGCACTCTGGGGCCAACGTCCTGACTTTC.

This chain uses TRBV27 with TRBJ1-1; possibly TRBD1 for D (5 bases). CDR3 size: 15 residues. Trimming pared 1 base from V and 4 bases from J, leaving 13 bases between. The germline gives CDR1 MNHEY, CDR2 SMNVEV (reference sequence). The CDR3 protein is CASSLYPGPITEAFF. In nucleotides, the CDR3 is TGTGCCAGCAGTTTATATCCAGGGCCCATCACTGAAGCTTTCTTT.

The count of this clone is one. This chain joins TRBV27 and TRBJ2-7, with D perhaps matching TRBD1 (5 bases). The V end lost 5 bases, the J end lost 7 bases, and 18 bases lay between the germline ends. This CDR3 spans 14 amino acids. Germline V CDR1 and CDR2: MNHEY, SMNVEV (reference sequence). The CDR3 here is CASSLKAGIWEQYF. CDR3 sequence (DNA): TGTGCCAGCAGTCTCAAGGCAGGGATATGGGAGCAGTACTTC.

The chain employs TRBV29-1 and TRBJ2-2, with TRBD1 matching over 8 bases. CDR1 and CDR2 from the germline V gene are SQVTM and ANQGSEA. The CDR3 extends over 17 amino acids. Unmatched junction bases numbered 13, after V lost 4 bases and J lost 3 bases. The CDR3 sequence is CSVAGRPGTGYTGELFF. The DNA of the CDR3 is TGCAGCGTTGCGGGGAGACCCGGGACAGGATACACCGGGGAGCTGTTTTTT.

The DNA for the CDR3 is TGTGCCAGCAGCGTAACAGGGGGCACTGAAGCTTTCTTT. It is translated as CASSVTGGTEAFF. The chain links TRBV9 to TRBJ1-1, with TRBD1 identical over 8 bases. Germline V gene lookup returns CDR1 SGDLS and CDR2 YYNGEE. V lost 1 base and J lost 4; bases outside the gene matches: 0. The CDR3 loop spans 13 amino acids.

The chain has TRBV6-1 and TRBJ2-3; D perhaps matches TRBD1 (6 bases). Germline lookup yields CDR1 MNHNS and CDR2 SASEGT. Trimming took 2 bases from V and 4 from J, leaving 10 bases between them. The CDR3 has 14 residues. CDR3 loop: CASSETDSADTQYF. CDR3 coding DNA: TGTGCCAGCAGTGAAACGGACAGCGCAGATACGCAGTATTTT.

This clone was seen a few times. The chain joins TRBV25-1 to TRBJ2-7; TRBD2 agrees at 9 bases. The germline gives CDR1 MGHDK, CDR2 SYGVNS. CDR3 size: 14 residues. The junction had 8 bases not matched to a gene; V was cut back by 8 bases and J by 3 bases. In DNA, the CDR3 is TGTGCCAGCTCCCCGCCTAGCGGGGACTACGAGCAGTACTTC. It is translated as CASSPPSGDYEQYF.

This clone has just a few counts. The CDR3 protein is CASSPTIVPQHF. Written as DNA, the CDR3 is TGTGCCAGCAGTCCTACGATTGTTCCCCAGCATTTT. The chain links TRBV27 to TRBJ1-5; D uncertain. The CDR3 covers 12 residues. Deletions cut 5 bases from V and 10 bases from J, with 12 bases between. Germline V lookup: CDR1 MNHEY, CDR2 SMNVEV (reference sequence).

V usage is TRBV7-2 and J usage is TRBJ1-2, with TRBD1 as a possible D gene (5 bases). The CDR3 sequence is 19 residues long. The V end was cut by 2 bases, the J end by 8 bases, with 30 bases between. Germline V gene data show CDR1 as SGHTA and CDR2 as FQGNSA. The CDR3 here is CASSLFLGLVGAQGRGYTF. CDR3 in DNA: TGTGCCAGCAGCTTATTTCTGGGGTTGGTAGGGGCCCAGGGTAGAGGCTACACCTTC.

The J gene is TRBJ2-7, the V gene TRBV13; D is unresolved. Between the trimmed V and J ends, which lost 1 base and 2 bases, there was a span of 9 bases. Germline V gene sequence: CDR1 PRHDT, CDR2 FYEKMQ (reference sequence). The CDR3 is made up of 14 amino acids. CDR3 sequence (DNA): TGTGCCAGCAGCTTAGCTGGGGAAACCTACGAGCAGTACTTC. It codes for CASSLAGETYEQYF.

This clone turned up a few times. The chain uses TRBV10-1 and TRBJ1-1, with D maybe TRBD1 (5 bases). Between the trimmed V and J ends, which lost 5 bases and 7 bases, there was a span of 17 bases. The CDR3 covers 14 residues. Germline-derived CDR1 and CDR2 are WNHNN and SYGVQD (reference sequence). CDR3 amino acids: CASSRRQRDGEAFF. The DNA of the CDR3 is TGCGCCAGCAGTCGAAGACAAAGGGACGGTGAAGCTTTCTTT.

The V gene is TRBV2, the J gene TRBJ2-2; 10 bases fit TRBD2. Germline CDR1 and CDR2: SNHLY and FYNNEI. After removal of 5 bases from V and 4 bases from J, the junction contained 4 bases not matched to a gene. This CDR3 region has 15 residues. CDR3 sequence (DNA): TGTGCCAGCAGTTTAGCGGGGGGCCCCACCGGGGAGCTGTTTTTT. It translates to CASSLAGGPTGELFF.

The chain employs TRBV27 and TRBJ2-7; 12 nucleotides line up with TRBD1. CDR3 size: 14 residues. Germline V CDR1 and CDR2: MNHEY, SMNVEV (reference sequence). V shed 4 bases, J shed 7 bases, and the junction held 5 bases outside the gene matches. CDR3 nucleotides: TGTGCCAGCAGTTCGGGACAGGGGGCTCAGGAGCAGTACTTC. Translation gives CASSSGQGAQEQYF.

This clone has only one observation. The genes are TRBV6-1 and TRBJ1-3; 9 nucleotides agree with TRBD1. J lost 0 bases, V lost 6 bases, and 0 bases had no gene match. CDR1 MNHNS and CDR2 SASEGT come from the germline V gene. CDR3 size: 14 residues. CDR3 coding DNA: TGTGCCAGCAGGACAGGGGGCTCTGGAAACACCATATATTTT. It specifies CASRTGGSGNTIYF.

The rearrangement uses TRBV7-9 and TRBJ1-1; D might be TRBD1 (5 bases). The CDR3 runs 16 residues. CDR1 SEHNR and CDR2 FQNEAQ come from the germline V gene (reference sequence). The V end lost 4 bases, the J end lost 5 bases, and 20 bases lay between the germline ends. The CDR3 DNA follows: TGTGCCAGCAGCTCTTGGGGGGAGGGAAGGACGACTGAAGCTTTCTTT. It is translated as CASSSWGEGRTTEAFF.

This chain connects TRBV6-5 to TRBJ1-1; D gene unclear. The CDR3 contains 14 residues. With 2 bases removed from V and 1 base from J, the gap between germline ends came to 8 bases. The V gene's germline CDR1 is MNHEY and CDR2 SVGAGI. The CDR3 sequence: CASSYEAGNTEAFF. As DNA, the CDR3 is TGTGCCAGCAGTTACGAGGCAGGGAACACTGAAGCTTTCTTT.

This chain joins TRBV27 and TRBJ2-5, with 9 nucleotides matching TRBD1. Looked up from germline, CDR1 is MNHEY and CDR2 is SMNVEV (reference sequence). The CDR3 consists of 16 residues. Unmatched junction bases numbered 9, after V lost 2 bases and J lost 5 bases. Written as DNA, the CDR3 is TGTGCCAGCAGTTTAGGAAGGGACAGGGATGGGGAGACCCAGTACTTC. Translated: CASSLGRDRDGETQYF.

The rearrangement links TRBV7-2 to TRBJ2-7; tentative D call: TRBD2 (6 bases). The germline V gene encodes CDR1 SGHTA and CDR2 FQGNSA. CDR3 length equals 14 residues. V lost 3 bases and J lost 3, with 12 bases in between. CDR3 in amino acids: CASSFGGLSYEQYF. For the CDR3, the DNA is TGTGCCAGCAGCTTCGGGGGTTTAAGCTACGAGCAGTACTTC.

This clone appeared a few times. This chain uses TRBV19 with TRBJ2-7; maybe TRBD1 (6 bases). This CDR3 spans 13 amino acids. The germline gives CDR1 LNHDA, CDR2 SQIVND (reference sequence). The V end was cut by 2 bases, the J end by 6 bases, with 11 bases between. The CDR3: CASSIQQGLEQYF. The CDR3 nucleotides read TGTGCCAGTAGTATACAGCAGGGGCTCGAGCAGTACTTC.